A single sample is the source of the 31 T cell receptor beta chains below, sequenced in a study of shared clonotypes between healthy human individuals. Clones were read by immunoSEQ multiplex PCR, and TCRdb kept only the in-frame ones, dropping some. The sample has about 2.4 million clones; approximately 93% are singletons. Sequenced material: naive CD4+ T cells from PBMCs. The sample's subset: CD45RA+ positively selected. The receptors shown here come from a man between 18 and 35 years old in good health. Some clones in this sample may be carry-over from other donors' samples.

V and J are TRBV5-1 and TRBJ2-5, with 9 bases identical to TRBD1. V lost 3 bases to trimming and J lost 7 bases; unmatched junction nucleotides: 4. Germline CDR1 reads SGHRS; CDR2 reads YFSETQ. The CDR3 covers 13 residues. The CDR3 region is CASSWTGDSTQYF. CDR3 bases: TGCGCCAGCAGCTGGACAGGGGATTCGACCCAGTACTTC.

V usage is TRBV7-9 and J usage is TRBJ2-3; TRBD2 matches 7 bases. This CDR3 comprises 17 residues. J was trimmed by 0 bases and V by 2 bases; bases with no gene match: 8. Germline loops: CDR1 SEHNR, CDR2 FQNEAQ (reference sequence). The CDR3 nucleotides are TGTGCCAGCAGCTTACCCCCTAGCGGACCTAGCACAGATACGCAGTATTTT. It translates to CASSLPPSGPSTDTQYF.

The V gene is TRBV27, the J gene TRBJ2-4; D is unclear. The length of the CDR3 is 14 residues. Germline-derived CDR1 and CDR2 are MNHEY and SMNVEV (reference sequence). V dropped 8 bases and J dropped 7 bases, with 18 bases sitting between them. The CDR3 bases are TGTGCCAGCCGCCCGTATGGATTAGAGAACATTCAGTACTTC. Encoded protein: CASRPYGLENIQYF.

The chain couples TRBV7-9 to TRBJ1-1; the D gene is possibly TRBD1 (5 bases). Trimming took off 6 bases at V and 1 base at J, with 9 bases between the two ends. The CDR3 length is 13 residues. Germline CDR1 SEHNR, CDR2 FQNEAQ (reference sequence). The CDR3 region is CASSNDRNTEAFF. The CDR3 DNA is TGTGCCAGCAGTAACGACAGGAACACTGAAGCTTTCTTT. Full variable domain (outside the CDR3, taken from reference TRBV7-9 and TRBJ1-1): DTGVSQNPRHKITKRGQNVTFRCDPISEHNRLYWYRQTLGQGPEFLTYFQNEAQLEKSRLLSDRFSAERPKGSFSTLEIQRTEQGDSAMYLCASSNDRNTEAFFGQGTRLTVV.

This chain joins TRBV28 and TRBJ2-3; 7 nucleotides match TRBD1. V trimming: 6 bases; J trimming: 0 bases; junction bases outside the gene matches: 9. This CDR3 comprises 16 residues. Germline loops: CDR1 MDHEN, CDR2 SYDVKM. CDR3 amino acids: CASSFGTDSSTDTQYF. DNA for the CDR3: TGTGCCAGCAGCTTCGGGACAGACAGTAGCACAGATACGCAGTATTTT.

The genes are TRBV27 and TRBJ1-2; the D gene is possibly TRBD1 (6 bases). CDR3 length: 18 amino acids. CDR1 MNHEY and CDR2 SMNVEV come from the germline V gene (reference sequence). V shed 1 base and J shed 2 bases, with 20 bases lying between them. For the CDR3, the DNA is TGTGCCAGCAGTTTATTTTGGGGGGGTGGGGGCCTAAACTATGGCTACACCTTC. Translation: CASSLFWGGGGLNYGYTF.

The chain recombines TRBV7-3 with TRBJ1-2, with a possible D match to TRBD1 (5 bases). V gave up 4 bases and J gave up 6 bases, with 12 bases separating them. The CDR3 is 13 residues long. The germline CDR1 and CDR2 sequences are SGHTA and FQGTGA. The CDR3 loop is CASSSTPGNGYTF. CDR3 DNA sequence: TGTGCCAGCAGCTCTACTCCAGGGAATGGCTACACCTTC. The whole variable domain, filled in from reference TRBV7-3 and TRBJ1-2, reads GAGVSQTPSNKVTEKGKYVELRCDPISGHTALYWYRQSLGQGPEFLIYFQGTGAADDSGLPNDRFFAVRPEGSVSTLKIQRTERGDSAVYLCASSSTPGNGYTFGSGTRLTVV.

The V and J genes are TRBV5-1 and TRBJ2-2; no clear D. The germline V gene has CDR1 SGHRS and CDR2 YFSETQ. Between the trimmed V and J ends, which lost 1 base and 7 bases, there was a span of 8 bases. The CDR3 has 13 amino acids. CDR3 DNA: TGCGCCAGCAGCTTGTCGGTGGACGGGGAGCTGTTTTTT. This gives the protein CASSLSVDGELFF.

The J gene is TRBJ2-1, the V gene TRBV25-1, with 8 nucleotides matching TRBD1. Per germline, CDR1 MGHDK and CDR2 SYGVNS. This CDR3 contains 16 residues. V was clipped by 3 bases and J by 6 bases; unmatched bases: 10. This chain's CDR3 is CASSEPPGTGGNEQFF. The CDR3, as DNA: TGTGCCAGCAGTGAGCCCCCCGGGACAGGAGGCAATGAGCAGTTCTTC.

The chain links TRBV7-3 to TRBJ2-5, with a tentative D call TRBD2 (6 bases). The V end was cut by 5 bases, the J end by 1 base, with 14 bases between. The CDR3 loop spans 15 amino acids. Germline CDR1 and CDR2: SGHTA and FQGTGA. The CDR3 loop is CASSPGRGGQETQYF. In nucleotides, the CDR3 is TGTGCCAGCAGCCCAGGGCGGGGCGGCCAAGAGACCCAGTACTTC.

This clone was found once. The chain recombines TRBV19 with TRBJ2-6; D is unresolved. V shed 9 bases and J shed 3 bases, with 12 bases lying between them. Germline values: CDR1 LNHDA, CDR2 SQIVND (reference sequence). The CDR3 has 14 residues. CDR3: CARPLDLGANVLTF. As DNA, the CDR3 is TGTGCCAGACCCTTGGACCTTGGGGCCAACGTCCTGACTTTC.

The rearrangement links TRBV4-3 to TRBJ2-7; D is perhaps TRBD2 (6 bases). The V end lost 2 bases, the J end lost 6 bases, and 17 bases lay between the germline ends. This CDR3 region has 15 residues. From germline, CDR1 is LGHNA and CDR2 YSLEER. The CDR3: CASSQLAAAVGEQYF. The CDR3, as DNA: TGCGCCAGCAGCCAATTAGCGGCGGCAGTTGGCGAGCAGTACTTC.

Comment on this clone: The same CDR3 is also encoded by other DNA sequences in this sample. The genes are TRBV10-3 and TRBJ1-4; the D is unclear. In germline, CDR1 is ENHRY, CDR2 SYGVKD. The CDR3 has 15 amino acids. The V end was cut by 0 bases, the J end by 1 base, with 6 bases between. The CDR3 region is CAISESRVTNEKLFF. The CDR3 DNA sequence: TGTGCCATCAGTGAGTCGAGGGTAACTAATGAAAAACTGTTTTTT.

J is TRBJ1-4 and V is TRBV7-9; D remains unclear. The CDR3 extends over 17 amino acids. Germline V gene lookup returns CDR1 SEHNR and CDR2 FQNEAQ (reference sequence). Trimming took 3 bases from V and 0 from J, leaving 14 bases between them. In nucleotides, the CDR3 is TGTGCCAGCAGCTTCAAAAACCCCCAAGCAACTAATGAAAAACTGTTTTTT. This codes for CASSFKNPQATNEKLFF.

The chain combines TRBV11-3 with TRBJ2-1; TRBD2 aligns across 11 bases. The CDR3 is made up of 16 amino acids. Germline V gene data show CDR1 as SGHNT and CDR2 as YENEEA. With 5 bases clipped from V and 3 bases from J, the junction kept 6 bases outside the gene matches. The CDR3 coding sequence is TGTGCCAGCAGCGACCCCGGGACTAGCGGCTACAATGAGCAGTTCTTC. This codes for CASSDPGTSGYNEQFF.

This chain joins TRBV19 and TRBJ2-1; 8 bases line up with TRBD2. Germline V gene data show CDR1 as LNHDA and CDR2 as SQIVND (reference sequence). J lost 6 bases, V lost 6 bases, and 4 bases had no gene match. The CDR3 runs 13 residues. The CDR3 loop is CASRASGSNEQFF. CDR3 nucleotide sequence: TGTGCCAGTAGGGCCAGCGGGAGCAATGAGCAGTTCTTC.

This rearrangement joins TRBV6-1 to TRBJ2-2, with a weak D call TRBD2 (5 bases). V was shortened by 3 bases and J by 4 bases, with 12 bases between the two germline ends. Germline lookup yields CDR1 MNHNS and CDR2 SASEGT. This CDR3 has 15 amino acids. CDR3 in amino acids: CASSDERVSTGELFF. The DNA for the CDR3 is TGTGCCAGCAGTGACGAGAGGGTGAGCACCGGGGAGCTGTTTTTT.

The rearrangement links TRBV11-2 to TRBJ2-1; D is uncertain. CDR3 size: 16 residues. V lost 5 bases, J lost 5 bases, and 19 bases lay in between. From germline, CDR1 is SGHAT and CDR2 FQNNGV. The CDR3 nucleotides are TGTGCCAGCAGCCCTACCAGCAAGTCCAAAAACAATGAGCAGTTCTTC. Amino acids: CASSPTSKSKNNEQFF.

V usage is TRBV6-6 and J usage is TRBJ2-7; TRBD1 is a possible D gene (6 bases). CDR1 is MNHNY, CDR2 SVGAGI, per germline (reference sequence). This CDR3 spans 14 amino acids. With 6 bases removed from V and 2 bases from J, the gap between germline ends came to 14 bases. The CDR3: CASRPGQFTYEQYF. Written as DNA, the CDR3 is TGTGCCAGCAGGCCCGGACAGTTTACCTACGAGCAGTACTTC.

The chain links TRBV28 to TRBJ2-5; 8 nucleotides line up with TRBD2. The J segment lost 2 bases and the V segment lost 6 bases, leaving 11 bases of the junction unmatched. The V gene's germline CDR1 is MDHEN and CDR2 SYDVKM. This CDR3 is 16 amino acids long. As DNA, the CDR3 is TGTGCCAGCAGCGTGGGGGTAGCGGGGAAACAAGAGACCCAGTACTTC. Protein: CASSVGVAGKQETQYF.

This chain's CDR3 is CASSITTNYGYTF. For the CDR3, the DNA is TGTGCCAGTAGTATAACAACTAACTATGGCTACACCTTC. The chain links TRBV19 to TRBJ1-2; D unclear. CDR1 and CDR2 (germline): LNHDA, SQIVND (reference sequence). V gave up 2 bases and J gave up 0 bases, with 4 bases separating them. This CDR3 has 13 residues.

This clone was picked up one time. CDR3 nucleotides: TGTGCCAGCAGCTTAGGAACCTCTGGGGCCAACGTCCTGACTTTC. Residues: CASSLGTSGANVLTF. The genes are TRBV7-9 and TRBJ2-6; D gene uncertain. The CDR3 loop spans 15 amino acids. The V gene's germline CDR1 is SEHNR and CDR2 FQNEAQ (reference sequence). The germline V and J ends were trimmed by 1 base and 0 bases, with 4 bases remaining between them. The full variable domain, its missing parts supplied by reference TRBV7-9 and TRBJ2-6, is DTGVSQNPRHKITKRGQNVTFRCDPISEHNRLYWYRQTLGQGPEFLTYFQNEAQLEKSRLLSDRFSAERPKGSFSTLEIQRTEQGDSAMYLCASSLGTSGANVLTFGAGSRLTVL.

The sample holds one count of this clone. J is TRBJ2-1 and V is TRBV18, with 9 bases lining up with TRBD2. Per the germline V gene, CDR1 is KGHSH and CDR2 is LQKENI. The CDR3 is 16 amino acids. Trimming took 1 base from V and 4 from J; bases not matched to a gene: 5. The CDR3 region has the DNA TGTGCCAGCTCACCACTTCATAGCGGGAGATACAATGAGCAGTTCTTC. This codes for CASSPLHSGRYNEQFF.

The chain combines TRBV19 with TRBJ2-2, with 9 bases lining up with TRBD2. The ends lost 8 bases at V and 4 bases at J; junction bases unmatched: 8. Looked up from germline, CDR1 is LNHDA and CDR2 is SQIVND (reference sequence). The CDR3 runs 15 residues. In DNA, the CDR3 is TGTGCCAGTGTAGTAGCGGGAGAATCCACCGGGGAGCTGTTTTTT. Protein: CASVVAGESTGELFF. The entire variable domain, with the rest obtained from reference TRBV19 and TRBJ2-2, is as follows: DGGITQSPKYLFRKEGQNVTLSCEQNLNHDAMYWYRQDPGQGLRLIYYSQIVNDFQKGDIAEGYSVSREKKESFPLTVTSAQKNPTAFYLCASVVAGESTGELFFGEGSRLTVL.

The chain carries TRBV28 and TRBJ1-6; possible D gene TRBD1, 5 bases. CDR1 and CDR2 (germline): MDHEN, SYDVKM. The CDR3 has 14 amino acids. Trimming pared 5 bases from V and 9 bases from J, leaving 14 bases between. In DNA, the CDR3 is TGTGCCAGCAGTCCAGGGACCGTCGTTTCACCCCTCCACTTT. It translates to CASSPGTVVSPLHF.

The rearrangement uses TRBV27 and TRBJ1-4, with D perhaps matching TRBD1 (6 bases). This CDR3 comprises 15 residues. Trimming took 6 bases from V and 0 from J, leaving 11 bases between them. Germline V gene sequence: CDR1 MNHEY, CDR2 SMNVEV (reference sequence). The CDR3 spells CASRRGGTTNEKLFF. The CDR3 DNA is TGTGCCAGCAGGAGAGGGGGGACAACTAATGAAAAACTGTTTTTT. Full variable domain (rest looked up from reference TRBV27 and TRBJ1-4): EAQVTQNPRYLITVTGKKLTVTCSQNMNHEYMSWYRQDPGLGLRQIYYSMNVEVTDKGDVPEGYKVSRKEKRNFPLILESPSPNQTSLYFCASRRGGTTNEKLFFGSGTQLSVL.

The chain carries TRBV2 and TRBJ2-2; D tentatively reads TRBD1 or TRBD2 (5 bases each). Germline values: CDR1 SNHLY, CDR2 FYNNEI. The CDR3 runs to 15 residues. V was clipped by 7 bases and J by 5 bases, with 17 bases between them. The CDR3 here is CASTARGRRTGELFF. CDR3 bases: TGTGCCAGCACCGCCCGGGGCCGCCGAACCGGGGAGCTGTTTTTT.

The chain employs TRBV5-1 and TRBJ2-3, with 13 bases lining up with TRBD2. The CDR3 is 17 residues long. The ends lost 4 bases at V and 4 bases at J; junction bases unmatched: 9. Germline CDR1 reads SGHRS; CDR2 reads YFSETQ. DNA for the CDR3: TGCGCCAGCAGCGGAGACCCGGGACTAGCGGGATCAGATACGCAGTATTTT. Amino acids: CASSGDPGLAGSDTQYF.

The chain links TRBV27 to TRBJ1-4, with TRBD1 matching 7 bases. CDR3 length equals 15 residues. The ends lost 2 bases at V and 7 bases at J; junction bases unmatched: 7. CDR1 MNHEY and CDR2 SMNVEV come from the germline V gene (reference sequence). The CDR3 DNA sequence: TGTGCCAGCAGTTTAAGCCGACAGGGAGGTGAAAAACTGTTTTTT. It translates to CASSLSRQGGEKLFF.

This clone occurred a few times. The chain recombines TRBV4-2 with TRBJ2-5, with D perhaps being TRBD1 or TRBD2 (5 bases each). The CDR3 is 13 residues long. With 0 bases removed from V and 3 bases from J, the gap between germline ends came to 5 bases. Germline V lookup: CDR1 LGHNA, CDR2 YNFKEQ. In DNA, the CDR3 is TGTGCCAGCAGCCAAGAGGGGGAAGAGACCCAGTACTTC. Amino acid sequence: CASSQEGEETQYF.

The CDR3 DNA reads TGTGCCAGTAGCGAAAGCCGGAGCGGGAGCATCTCCTACAATGAGCAGTTCTTC. It codes for CASSESRSGSISYNEQFF. The chain uses TRBV19 and TRBJ2-1; TRBD2 agrees at 8 bases. Germline CDR1 and CDR2: LNHDA and SQIVND (reference sequence). The CDR3 is 18 residues long. The junction had 13 bases not matched to a gene; V was cut back by 6 bases and J by 0 bases.